This T cell receptor (beta chain) was profiled in a study of T cells in women clearing cervical HPV infection. Across the study: Controls' single incident HPV16 infection cleared within 12 months without precancer.

Study-level findings and limits: Controls had more TRBV6-7 (roughly 0.16%) than cases (approximately 0.11%).

On this clone: Its antigen is unidentified. The CDR3 is cut off 3 residues early in the read; its end comes from the germline J gene.

Each participant carried one incident cervical HPV16 infection only. Sequenced by immunoSEQ multiplex PCR; TCRdb stores in-frame clones only, minus some. The sample yields some 20,000 clones, of which the top ten take up 5% to 6.5%. Looked up from germline, CDR1 is LNHDA and CDR2 is SQIVND (reference sequence). The V gene lost 3 bases and the J gene lost 2 bases, with 13 bases spanning the gap. The CDR3 spans 16 residues. The chain combines TRBV19 with TRBJ2-2, with D tentatively TRBD2 (6 bases). Input material: blood buffy coat. This TCR derives from a woman aged 18 to 69 with a cervical HPV16 infection that either progressed to CIN3+ or cleared (not recorded which). The sequenced part of the CDR3 DNA is TGTGCCAGTAGTATTCGCAGGGAGGTAAACACCGGGGAG. Its translation is CASSIRREVNTGE. The full-length CDR3 reads as CASSIRREVNTGELFF.